The text below deals with one T cell receptor (beta chain). This receptor's antigen is unknown. The sample holds no much larger clone one base away, and base qualities are not on file. The protocol used for the library was 5' RACE. Sequencing was performed on an Illumina HiSeq 2500. A second about 7 to 12 cycle PCR used a sample-barcoded 5' primer and a J-beta primer mix. A unique molecular identifier was introduced onto each TCR beta cDNA molecule by a template-switch 5' adaptor carrying 12 random nucleotides. At least 2.5 million CDR3-containing paired-end reads were obtained from each sample. All of the RNA was converted into first-strand cDNA using the Mint cDNA synthesis kit, with a TRBC-specific oligonucleotide serving as the primer. Following uracil-DNA glycosylase treatment, a first 18-cycle PCR with universal primers M1SS and BC2_uni_R was performed on all cDNA. Concerning the study's data processing: Normalization of each sample was performed by random selection of 1 million high-quality reads, each carrying a distinct molecular identifier. Instead of being binned into consensus sequences, reads that shared molecular identifiers were thrown out. MiTCR, run with a Q25 quality threshold and the strictest error-elimination algorithm, handled CDR3 identification, clonotype clustering and error correction. A nonparametric unseen species model using Euler transformation provided a lower-bound estimate of total TCR beta diversity. TCRdb handled the public reads itself, with Q25 trimming in fastp and clone calling in MiXCR, and kept productive beta chains. Each CDR3 protein gets just one entry, which takes the most common genes and DNA from the rows behind it. These V and J calls are TCRdb output, not the study's own analysis. The sample table holds hundreds of thousands of distinct CDR3 sequences, of which about 25% were seen once. Jointly, the top ten make up over 3.5% of the sample.

V is cut by 2 bases and J by 2 bases, and the space between the germline ends is 12 bases. Looking up the germline V gene yields CDR1 MNHNS and CDR2 SASEGT. The CDR3 starts with the cysteine, ends with the phenylalanine, and has 15 residues. Left in the record is the CDR3 DNA by itself, 45 bases read in frame from the first base. This sample stems from a study of blood T cells in healthy people across ages (dated by TCRdb to the mid-2010s). For context, the study as a whole: In model experiments, template switching captured about one uniquely barcoded TCR beta cDNA molecule for every two T cells. Using deep sequencing normalized with unique cDNA molecular identifiers, the study measured how TCR beta repertoire diversity changes with age. The donors were split into four age groups: young (average around 16 years), middle-aged (roughly 42), aged (about 56) and long-lived (about 82). Using the same blood draw, the study looked at two additional independent replicas of 1 million unique cDNA reads for two donors, one aged 18 to 30 and the other aged 80 or older. Overall study results and their limits: Total diversity estimates from one million sequenced T cells were considered lower bounds and underestimates. Compared with the aged group, the long-lived group had more naive CD4+ T cells, fewer expanded clones and increased TCR diversity, a pattern suggesting age selection. Observed TCR beta diversity per million T cells fell roughly linearly with age, and a significant reduction was already apparent by age around 40. The percentage of naive T cells measured by flow cytometry correlated strongly with observed TCR beta diversity. Donor CMV infection status was unknown, potentially confounding age-related changes in expanded clonotypes. Because profiling used bulk unsorted PBMCs, naive and antigen-experienced compartments could not be compared conclusively.

The donors were under 40 Caucasian individuals from Russia, aged 6 to 90 years, who were systemically healthy. Each donor gave ten milliliters of peripheral blood, drawn into EDTA-treated Vacutainer tubes. PBMCs were isolated by Ficoll-Paque density-gradient centrifugation, with at least 7 million obtained per sample. Total RNA, at least 6 micrograms per sample, was extracted from PBMCs with Trizol reagent. For every donor, an aliquot of PBMCs went through flow cytometry to measure the percentages of naive CD45RAhigh/CD27high T cells. These data were also filed under a second study, of T cells of mothers and their children. The other study reports the following: The donors were nine systemically healthy Caucasian individuals, made up of three mothers and their six children. cDNA synthesis consumed the entire amount of extracted RNA, loaded at approximately 1.6 ug RNA in each 15 ul reaction. Sample barcodes and 2-4 random nucleotides were added via the M1S primer in the second PCR. Over 9.5 million TCR beta CDR3 reads were obtained for each mother, and 2.5 million to 3.5 million reads were obtained for each child. Thymic selection similarly shapes TCR recombination output in related and unrelated pairs, with minor effect from inherited differences. Related mother-child pairs always showed normalized repertoire overlap that was slightly higher than in unrelated mother-child pairs, though the difference was never significant. No persistent microchimeric T cell clones were found, with a detection sensitivity of approximately 100 clones per million clonotypes. In the study, deep NGS was used to compare the TCR beta repertoires of mothers and children, and features distinguishing related mother-child pairs from unrelated individuals were sought. Mothers averaged around 40 +/- 4 years of age and children averaged around 10 +/- 4 years. After adapters were ligated using NEBNext reagents, the libraries underwent 100+100 nt paired-end sequencing on an Illumina HiSeq 2000. To prevent cross-contamination, the mother and child libraries were prepared a month apart and were sequenced in separate runs. Between roughly 500,000 and 2,300,000 distinct TCR beta clonotypes were identified per donor. Naive TCR beta clonotypes were estimated from low-frequency clonotypes matched to each donor's FACS-determined naive share, without sorting.

Sequencing input: blood. This receptor was obtained from a boy aged 2 to 9 in good health. The chain employs TRBV6-1 and TRBJ1-2; 5 matching bases give a weak D call of TRBD1. The CDR3 reads as follows: CASSENSGPNYGYTF. The sequenced DNA: TGTGCCAGCAGTGAAAACTCGGGACCGAACTATGGCTACACCTTC.